The clone carrying this TCR beta chain was counted between two and nine times. This specimen comes from a study of early T cells in non-severe SARS-CoV-2 infection. The TCR library protocol was used to attach unique molecular identifiers. These identifiers were attached to individual cDNA molecules. TCRdb processed the 5' RACE reads anew with MiXCR; each CDR3 protein has one entry. This sample yields around 50,000 distinct CDR3 sequences, of which roughly 6.5% are seen a single time; 3% to 4.5% belongs to the top ten. This TCR was recovered from an adult who was a healthcare worker with PCR-confirmed SARS-CoV-2 infection or an uninfected control (not recorded which). The sequenced sample consisted of whole blood.

CDR3 bases: TGTGCCAGCAGCTTATTAGGGAACGAGCAGTACTTC. Translation: CASSLLGNEQYF. This sequence joins TRBV7-6 and TRBJ2-7; the D is unclear. V lost 2 bases and J 5 bases, leaving 7 bases between the germline ends. The germline V gene has CDR1 SGHVS and CDR2 FNYEAQ. The CDR3 runs to 12 residues.